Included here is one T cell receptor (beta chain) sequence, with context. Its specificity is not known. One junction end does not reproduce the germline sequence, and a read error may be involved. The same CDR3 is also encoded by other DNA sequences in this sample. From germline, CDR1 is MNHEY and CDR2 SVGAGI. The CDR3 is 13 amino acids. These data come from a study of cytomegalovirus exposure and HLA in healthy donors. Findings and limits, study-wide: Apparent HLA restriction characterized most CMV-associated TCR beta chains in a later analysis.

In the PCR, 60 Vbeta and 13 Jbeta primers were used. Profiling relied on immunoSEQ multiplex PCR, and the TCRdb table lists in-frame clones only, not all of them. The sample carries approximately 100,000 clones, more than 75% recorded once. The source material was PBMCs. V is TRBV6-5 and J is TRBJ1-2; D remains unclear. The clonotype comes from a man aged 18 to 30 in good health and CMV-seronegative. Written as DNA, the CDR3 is TGTGCCAGCAGTTCCATTACAGCCTATGGTTACACCTTC. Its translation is CASSSITAYGYTF.